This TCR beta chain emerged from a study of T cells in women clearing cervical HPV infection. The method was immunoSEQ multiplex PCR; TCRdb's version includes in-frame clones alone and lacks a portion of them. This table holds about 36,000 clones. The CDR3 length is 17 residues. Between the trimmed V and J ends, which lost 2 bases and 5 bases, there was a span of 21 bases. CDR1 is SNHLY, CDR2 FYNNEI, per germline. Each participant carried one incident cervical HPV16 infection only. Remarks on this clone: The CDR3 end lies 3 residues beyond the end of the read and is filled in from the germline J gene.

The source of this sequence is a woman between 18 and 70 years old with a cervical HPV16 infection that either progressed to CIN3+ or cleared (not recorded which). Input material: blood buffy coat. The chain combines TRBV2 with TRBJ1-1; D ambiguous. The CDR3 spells CASSEPPDFGVWTEAFF. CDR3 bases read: TGTGCCAGCAGTGAACCCCCCGATTTCGGGGTATGGACTGAA.